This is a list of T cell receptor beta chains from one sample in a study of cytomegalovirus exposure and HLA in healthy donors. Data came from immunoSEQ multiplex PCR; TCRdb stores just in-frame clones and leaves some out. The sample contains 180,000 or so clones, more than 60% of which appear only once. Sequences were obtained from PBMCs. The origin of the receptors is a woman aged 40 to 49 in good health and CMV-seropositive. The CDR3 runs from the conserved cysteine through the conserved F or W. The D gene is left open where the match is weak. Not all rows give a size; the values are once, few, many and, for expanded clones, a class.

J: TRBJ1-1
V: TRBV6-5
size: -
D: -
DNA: TGTGCCAGCAGTTACTTAACAGGTTCCACTGAAGCTTTCTTT
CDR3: CASSYLTGSTEAFF

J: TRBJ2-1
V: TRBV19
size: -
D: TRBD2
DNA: TGTGCCAGCCGCGGGAGCGTCTACAATGAGCAGTTCTTC
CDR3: CASRGSVYNEQFF

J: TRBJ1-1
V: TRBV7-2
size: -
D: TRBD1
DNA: TGTGCCAGCAGCCCACAGGGGGCTGGGTACACTGAAGCTTTCTTT
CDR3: CASSPQGAGYTEAFF

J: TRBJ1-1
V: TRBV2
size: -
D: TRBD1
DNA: TGTGCCAGCTCGACAGGGGTCACTGAAGCTTTCTTT
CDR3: CASSTGVTEAFF

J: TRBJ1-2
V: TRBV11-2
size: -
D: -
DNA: TGTGCCAGCAGCTTAGTGGGTACGGGGAGTAAGGTTGGCTACACCTTC
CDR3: CASSLVGTGSKVGYTF

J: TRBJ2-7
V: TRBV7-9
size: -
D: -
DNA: TGTTCCAGCAGCGCAGACAACTACGAGCAGTACTTC
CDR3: CSSSADNYEQYF

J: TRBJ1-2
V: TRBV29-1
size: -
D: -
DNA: TGCAGCGTTGAGGGCAGCGGCTATGGCTACACCTTC
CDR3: CSVEGSGYGYTF

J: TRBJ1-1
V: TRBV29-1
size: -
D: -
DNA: TGCAGCGTTGATGAGCCAGAAGGAGGGGCTTTCTTT
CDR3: CSVDEPEGGAFF

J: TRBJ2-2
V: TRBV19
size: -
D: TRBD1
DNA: TGTACCAGTAGTTTCGTCCTACAGGGGTCCGGGGAGCTGTTTTTT
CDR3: CTSSFVLQGSGELFF

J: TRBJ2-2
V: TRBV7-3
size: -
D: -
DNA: TGTGCCAGCAGCTTAGGGGGGGCTCAAACCGGGGAGCTGTTTTTT
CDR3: CASSLGGAQTGELFF

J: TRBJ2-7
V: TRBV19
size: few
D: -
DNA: TGTGCCAGTAGTATAACTAGGACGGGCGAGCAGTACTTC
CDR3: CASSITRTGEQYF

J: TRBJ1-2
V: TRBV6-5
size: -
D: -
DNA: TGTGCCAGCAGTTTCGGGGGACCCGGAAGGGGCTACACCTTC
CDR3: CASSFGGPGRGYTF

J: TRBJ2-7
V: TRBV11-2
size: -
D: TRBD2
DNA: TGTGCCAGCAGCCCACCCTCGGCGGGAGGGCCCTCTACGAAGCAGTACTTC
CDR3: CASSPPSAGGPSTKQYF

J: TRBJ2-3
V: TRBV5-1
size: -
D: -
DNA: TGCGCCAGCAGCTTGGCCGTAACAGATACGCAGTGTTTT
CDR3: CASSLAVTDTQCF

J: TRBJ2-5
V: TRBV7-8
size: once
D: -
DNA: TGTGCCAGCAGCTTAGCTCGGCCAATTAGGGGTGTCCAAGAGACCCAGTACTTC
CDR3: CASSLARPIRGVQETQYF

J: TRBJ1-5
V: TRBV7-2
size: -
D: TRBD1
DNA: TGTGCCAGCAGCTTAGTTTCAGGGGGCCATCAGCCCCAGCATTTT
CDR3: CASSLVSGGHQPQHF

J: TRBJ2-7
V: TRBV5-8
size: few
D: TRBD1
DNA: TGTGCCAGCAGCTTGAGGGACAGGGGCTTGAACGAGCAGTACTTC
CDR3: CASSLRDRGLNEQYF

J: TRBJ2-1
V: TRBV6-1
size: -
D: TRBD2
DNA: TGTGCCAGCAGTGAACTAAGCGGGGGATACAATGAGCAGTTCTTC
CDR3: CASSELSGGYNEQFF

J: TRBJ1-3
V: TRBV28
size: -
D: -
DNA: TGTGCCAGCAGTTTATTGGACAGCTCTGGAAACACCATATATTTT
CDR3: CASSLLDSSGNTIYF

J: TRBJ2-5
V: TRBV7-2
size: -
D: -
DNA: TGTGCCAGCAGCCGAACCCGAGGGAAAGAGACCCAGTACTTC
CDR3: CASSRTRGKETQYF

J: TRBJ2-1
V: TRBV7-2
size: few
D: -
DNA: TGTGCCAGCAGCCCTAAGCCCCGACTAGTTAGCAATGAGCAGTTCTTC
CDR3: CASSPKPRLVSNEQFF

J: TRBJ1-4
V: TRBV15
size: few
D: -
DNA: TGTGCCACCAGCAGAGCGGGGTCAACTAATGAAAAACTGTTTTTT
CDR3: CATSRAGSTNEKLFF